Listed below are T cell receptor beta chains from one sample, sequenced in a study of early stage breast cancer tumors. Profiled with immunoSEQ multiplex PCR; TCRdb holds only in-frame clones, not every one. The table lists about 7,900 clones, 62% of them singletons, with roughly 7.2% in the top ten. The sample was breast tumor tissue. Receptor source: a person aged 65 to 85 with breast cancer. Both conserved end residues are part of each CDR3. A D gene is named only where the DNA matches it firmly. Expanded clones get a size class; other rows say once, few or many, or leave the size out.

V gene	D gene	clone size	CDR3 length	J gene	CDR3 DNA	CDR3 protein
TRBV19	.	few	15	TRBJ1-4	TGTGCCAGTAGTATGGCGGCCGGGGCTAATGAAAAACTGTTTTTT	CASSMAAGANEKLFF
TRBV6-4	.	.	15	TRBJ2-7	TGTGCCAGCAGTGACTCGTACATTTTCTCCTACGAGCAGTACTTC	CASSDSYIFSYEQYF
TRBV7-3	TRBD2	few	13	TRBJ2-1	TGTGCCAGCAGCCCCCAGCGGGAGAGTGAGCAGTTCTTC	CASSPQRESEQFF
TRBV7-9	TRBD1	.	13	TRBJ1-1	TGTGCCAGCAGCGTTGGACAGGCCACTGAAGCTTTCTTT	CASSVGQATEAFF
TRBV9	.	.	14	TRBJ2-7	TGTGCCAGCAGCTCCCCCGGTGAGGCCTACGAGCAGTACTTC	CASSSPGEAYEQYF
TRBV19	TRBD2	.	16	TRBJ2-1	TGTGCCAGTAGTAATTTAAATCGACTAGCGGGGGGTGAGCAGTTCTTC	CASSNLNRLAGGEQFF
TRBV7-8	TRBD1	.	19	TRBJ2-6	TGTGCCAGCAGCCCTCGGGACAGGGGATTCTTGTCTGGGGCCAACGTCCTGACTTTC	CASSPRDRGFLSGANVLTF
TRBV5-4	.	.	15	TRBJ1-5	TGTGCCAGCAGCTTGGACCTAGGGGAAGTAGAACCCCAGCATTTT	CASSLDLGEVEPQHF
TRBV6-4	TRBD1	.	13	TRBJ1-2	TGTGCCAGCAGTGCCGAGACAGGGCATGGCTACACCTTC	CASSAETGHGYTF
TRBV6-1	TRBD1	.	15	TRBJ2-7	TGTGCCAGCAGTCCCCCGGACAGGCCTTCCTACGAGCAGTACTTC	CASSPPDRPSYEQYF
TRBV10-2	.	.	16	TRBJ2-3	TGCGCCAGCAGTGTCGAGACTAGATTTGAGGGTTATACGCAGTATTTT	CASSVETRFEGYTQYF
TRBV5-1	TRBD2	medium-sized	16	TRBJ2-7	TGCGCCAGCAGCTTGTCCTCTAGCGGGGGGGCCTACGAGCAGTACTTC	CASSLSSSGGAYEQYF
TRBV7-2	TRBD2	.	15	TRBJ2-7	TGTGCCAGCAGCTTTGTAGCGGGGGGTACCTACGAGCAGTACTTC	CASSFVAGGTYEQYF
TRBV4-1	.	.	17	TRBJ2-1	TGCGCCAGCAGCCAGTCCGCAACAGGGACCCCCTACAATGAGCAGTTCTTC	CASSQSATGTPYNEQFF
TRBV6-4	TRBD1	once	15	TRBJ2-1	TGTGCCAGCAGTCAAGGGGACAGCTCCTACAATGAGCAGTTCTTC	CASSQGDSSYNEQFF
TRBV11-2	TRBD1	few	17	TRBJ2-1	TGTGCCAGCAGCAAAGGCCGGGACAGGGGCATATACAATGAGCAGTTCTTC	CASSKGRDRGIYNEQFF
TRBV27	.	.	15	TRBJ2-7	TGTGCCAGCAGATTGTCCCTGACAGGCTCCTACGAGCAGTACTTC	CASRLSLTGSYEQYF
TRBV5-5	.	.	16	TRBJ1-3	TGTGCCAGCAGCTTGACGAGGGCGAGCTCTGGAAACACCATATATTTT	CASSLTRASSGNTIYF
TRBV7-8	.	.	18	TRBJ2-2	TGTGCCAGCAGCTTAGATTCCCGAGGAGCGGGTGTCACCGGGGAGCTGTTTTTT	CASSLDSRGAGVTGELFF
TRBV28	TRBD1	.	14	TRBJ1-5	TGTGCCAGCAGACCGGGACAGGGATATCAGCCCCAGCATTTT	CASRPGQGYQPQHF
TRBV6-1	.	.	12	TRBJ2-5	TGTGCCAGCAGTGAGCCGGGGGAGACCCAGTACTTC	CASSEPGETQYF
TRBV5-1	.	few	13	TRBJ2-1	TGCGCCAGCAGCTCGGTCCCTTCCGATGAGCAGTTCTTC	CASSSVPSDEQFF
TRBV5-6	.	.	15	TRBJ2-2	TGTGCCAGCAGCTTGGTCCTTTCGGACACCGGGGAGCTGTTTTTT	CASSLVLSDTGELFF